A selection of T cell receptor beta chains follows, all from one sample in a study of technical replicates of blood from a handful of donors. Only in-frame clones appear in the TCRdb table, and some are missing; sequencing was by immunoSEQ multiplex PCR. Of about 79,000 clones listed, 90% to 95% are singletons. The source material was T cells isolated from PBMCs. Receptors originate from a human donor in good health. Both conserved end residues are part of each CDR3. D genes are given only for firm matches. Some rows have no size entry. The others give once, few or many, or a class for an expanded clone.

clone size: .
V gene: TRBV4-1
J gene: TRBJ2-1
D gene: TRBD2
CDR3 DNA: TGCGCCAGCACACGGACTAGCGGGCAAAACAATGAGCAGTTCTTC
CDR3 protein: CASTRTSGQNNEQFF

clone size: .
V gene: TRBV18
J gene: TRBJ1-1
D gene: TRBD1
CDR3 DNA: TGTGCCAGCTCACCAGGACAGGGATTGAACACTGAAGCTTTCTTT
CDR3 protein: CASSPGQGLNTEAFF

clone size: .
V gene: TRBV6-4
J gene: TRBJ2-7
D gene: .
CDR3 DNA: TGTGCCAGCAGTCAGACGGTGGGGGCCGAGCAGTACTTC
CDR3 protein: CASSQTVGAEQYF

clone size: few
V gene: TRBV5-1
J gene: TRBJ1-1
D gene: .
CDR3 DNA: TGCGCCAGCAGCTTGGCCCTCTTGAACACTGAAGCTTTCTTT
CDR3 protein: CASSLALLNTEAFF

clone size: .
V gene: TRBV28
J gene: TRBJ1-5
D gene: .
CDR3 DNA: TGTGCCAGCAGTTTATTTCAGGGTAATCAGCCCCAGCATTTT
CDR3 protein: CASSLFQGNQPQHF

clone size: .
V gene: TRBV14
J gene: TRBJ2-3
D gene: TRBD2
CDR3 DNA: TGTGCCAGCAGCCGACTAGCGGGGATTACAGATACGCAGTATTTT
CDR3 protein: CASSRLAGITDTQYF

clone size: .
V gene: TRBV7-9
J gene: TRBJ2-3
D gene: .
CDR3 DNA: TGTGCCAGCATAACCCTAGACACAGATACGCAGTATTTT
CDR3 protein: CASITLDTDTQYF

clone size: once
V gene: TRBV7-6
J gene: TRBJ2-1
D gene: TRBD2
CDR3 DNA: TGTGCCAGCAGTCGGGCGGGAGGAACGAGCTCCTACAATGAGCAGTTCTTC
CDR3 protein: CASSRAGGTSSYNEQFF

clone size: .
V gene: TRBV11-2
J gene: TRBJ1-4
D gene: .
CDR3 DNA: TGTGCCAGCAGCTTAGTTGGCAGGGAGGATGAAAAACTGTTTTTT
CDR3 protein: CASSLVGREDEKLFF

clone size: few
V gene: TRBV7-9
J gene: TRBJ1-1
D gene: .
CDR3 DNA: TGTGCCAGCAGCTTAGCGCACGCAGGTAACACTGAAGCTTTCTTT
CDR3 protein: CASSLAHAGNTEAFF

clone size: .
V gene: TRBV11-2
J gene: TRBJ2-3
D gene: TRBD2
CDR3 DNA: TGTGCCAGCAGCTTACTCGGACTAGCGGTAACAGATACGCAGTATTTT
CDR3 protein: CASSLLGLAVTDTQYF

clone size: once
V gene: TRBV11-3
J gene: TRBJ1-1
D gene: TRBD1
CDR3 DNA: TGTGCCAGCAGCCCACGGGACAGGCGAAACACTGAAGCTTTCTTT
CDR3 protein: CASSPRDRRNTEAFF

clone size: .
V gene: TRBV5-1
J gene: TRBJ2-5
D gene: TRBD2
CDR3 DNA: TGCGCCAGCGCTAGAGGGACTAGCGGAGTAGAGACCCAGTACTTC
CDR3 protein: CASARGTSGVETQYF

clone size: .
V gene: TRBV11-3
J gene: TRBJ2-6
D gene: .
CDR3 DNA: TGTGCCAGCAGCTTAAAAGGTTTCACCCTCAGGCCCGGGGCCAACGTCCTGACTTTC
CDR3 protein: CASSLKGFTLRPGANVLTF

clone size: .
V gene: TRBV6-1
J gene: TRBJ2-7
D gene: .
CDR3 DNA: TGTGCCAGCAGCCCTACCTACGAGCAGTACTTC
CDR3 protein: CASSPTYEQYF

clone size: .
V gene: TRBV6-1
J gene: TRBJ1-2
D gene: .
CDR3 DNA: TGTGCCAGCAGTGAAGCGTATGTGGGCGGCTACACCTTC
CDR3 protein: CASSEAYVGGYTF

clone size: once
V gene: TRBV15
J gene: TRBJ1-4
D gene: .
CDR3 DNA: TGTGCCACCAGCAGTTCAGGTTCCAATGAAAAACTGTTTTTT
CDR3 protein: CATSSSGSNEKLFF

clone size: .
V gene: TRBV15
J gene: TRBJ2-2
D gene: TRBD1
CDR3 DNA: TGTGCCACCAGCAGAGTCCAACAGGGGGAGGCCGGGGAGCTGTTTTTT
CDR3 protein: CATSRVQQGEAGELFF

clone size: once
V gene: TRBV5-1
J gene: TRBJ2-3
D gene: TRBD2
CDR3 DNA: TGCGCCAGCAGCTTGGGACTAGCGGAATCCACAGATACGCAGTATTTT
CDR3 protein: CASSLGLAESTDTQYF

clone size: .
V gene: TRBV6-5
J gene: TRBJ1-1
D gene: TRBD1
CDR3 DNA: TGTGCCAGCAGTTATCTGGGACAGGGGGCGGGGACTGAAGCTTTCTTT
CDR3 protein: CASSYLGQGAGTEAFF

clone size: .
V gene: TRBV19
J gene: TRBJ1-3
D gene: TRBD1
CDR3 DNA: TGTGCCAGTAGTTCCCGGACAGGCCTATTTGTCTCTGGAAACACCATATATTTT
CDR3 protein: CASSSRTGLFVSGNTIYF

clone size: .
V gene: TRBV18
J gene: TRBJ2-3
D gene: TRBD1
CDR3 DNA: TGTGCCAGCTCACCAGAACAGGGGGGCGCAGATACGCAGTATTTT
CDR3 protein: CASSPEQGGADTQYF

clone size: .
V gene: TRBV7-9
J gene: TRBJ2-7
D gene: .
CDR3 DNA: TGTGCCAGCAGCTTAGACCCTACCTCCTACGAGCAGTACTTC
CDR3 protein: CASSLDPTSYEQYF

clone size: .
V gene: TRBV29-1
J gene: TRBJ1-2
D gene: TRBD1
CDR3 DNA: TGCAGCGTCGTCGGACAGGTCGGTGGCTACACCTTC
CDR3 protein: CSVVGQVGGYTF

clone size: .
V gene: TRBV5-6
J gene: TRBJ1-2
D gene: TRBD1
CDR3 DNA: TGTGCCAGCAGATCAACGCCGGGACAGAGTTTCTATGGCTACACCTTC
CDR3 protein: CASRSTPGQSFYGYTF

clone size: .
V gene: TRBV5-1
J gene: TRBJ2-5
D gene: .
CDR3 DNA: TGCGCCAGCAGCTCTGGGTCGGGGAAATGGTACTTC
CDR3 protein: CASSSGSGKWYF

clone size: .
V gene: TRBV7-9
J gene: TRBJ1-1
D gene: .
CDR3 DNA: TGTGCCAGCAGCGCTCCTAGCGACGTCACTGAAGCTTTCTTT
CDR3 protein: CASSAPSDVTEAFF

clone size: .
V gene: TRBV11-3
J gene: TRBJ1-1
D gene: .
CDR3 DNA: TGTGCCAGCAGCTCGAACGGCAGGGTGGCGACCCGCATGAACACTGAAGCTTTCTTT
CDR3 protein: CASSSNGRVATRMNTEAFF

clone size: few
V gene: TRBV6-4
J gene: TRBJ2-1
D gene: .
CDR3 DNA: TGTGCCAGCAGTGATGGGGCTAGTAGTCCCGATGAGCAGTTCTTC
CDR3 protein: CASSDGASSPDEQFF

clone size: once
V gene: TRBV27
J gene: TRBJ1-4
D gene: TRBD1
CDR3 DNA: TGTGCCACCCGGGACAGGGAGACTGAAAAACTGTTTTTT
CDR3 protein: CATRDRETEKLFF

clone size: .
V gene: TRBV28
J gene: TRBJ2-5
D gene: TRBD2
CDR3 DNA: TGTGCCAGCAGACCCCTGGGACTAGCGGGACGAGAGACCCAGTACTTC
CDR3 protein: CASRPLGLAGRETQYF

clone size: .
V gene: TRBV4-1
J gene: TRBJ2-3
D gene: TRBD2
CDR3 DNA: TGCGCCAGCAGCCCTCTAGCGGGAGGGCCGACAGATACGCAGTATTTT
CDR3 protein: CASSPLAGGPTDTQYF

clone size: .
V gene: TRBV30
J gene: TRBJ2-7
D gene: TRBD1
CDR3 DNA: TGTGCCTGGAGTCCCGGGACAGGGACCTACGAGCAGTACTTC
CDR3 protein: CAWSPGTGTYEQYF

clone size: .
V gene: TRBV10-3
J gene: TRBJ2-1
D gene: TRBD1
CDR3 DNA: TGTGCCATCAGTGATAAGGGACAGGGTTTGAATGAGCAGTTCTTC
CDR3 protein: CAISDKGQGLNEQFF

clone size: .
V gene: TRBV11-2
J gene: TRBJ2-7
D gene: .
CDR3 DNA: TGTGCCAGCAGCTTCCCGACAGCCTACGAGCAGTACTTC
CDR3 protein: CASSFPTAYEQYF

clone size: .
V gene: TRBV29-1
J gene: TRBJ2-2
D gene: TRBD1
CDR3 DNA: TGCAGCGTACCGGGACAGGGGGCCGGCGGGGAGCTGTTTTTT
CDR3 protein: CSVPGQGAGGELFF

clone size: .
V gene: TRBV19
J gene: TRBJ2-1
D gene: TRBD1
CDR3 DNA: TGTGCCAGTAGTACAGGGACAGGGGGTAACAATGAGCAGTTCTTC
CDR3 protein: CASSTGTGGNNEQFF

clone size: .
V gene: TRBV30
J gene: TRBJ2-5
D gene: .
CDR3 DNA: TGTGCCTGGAATAGTCGGACAAACCAAGAGACCCAGTACTTC
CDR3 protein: CAWNSRTNQETQYF

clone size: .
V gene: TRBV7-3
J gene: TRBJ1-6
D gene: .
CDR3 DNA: TGTGCCAGCAGCCCCGGGTATGCCTCACCCCTCCACTTT
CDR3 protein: CASSPGYASPLHF

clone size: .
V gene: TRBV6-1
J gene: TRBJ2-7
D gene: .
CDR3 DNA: TGTGCCAGCAGTGAAGGAGGGATACACTTTGGCTACGAGCAGTACTTC
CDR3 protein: CASSEGGIHFGYEQYF

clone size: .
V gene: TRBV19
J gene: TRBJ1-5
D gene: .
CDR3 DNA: TGTGCCAGTAGTATCGTCCAGGGCTTTTATAGCAATCAGCCCCAGCATTTT
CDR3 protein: CASSIVQGFYSNQPQHF

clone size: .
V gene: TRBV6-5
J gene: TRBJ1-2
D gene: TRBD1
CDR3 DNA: TGTGCCAGCAGTTACGGGACAGGGGACAACTATGGCTACACCTTC
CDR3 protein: CASSYGTGDNYGYTF

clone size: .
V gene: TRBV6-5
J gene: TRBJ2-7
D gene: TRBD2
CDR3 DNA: TGTGCCAGCAGTTACTTGTCTAGCGGGGGGGCCGGCGAGCAGTACTTC
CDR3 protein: CASSYLSSGGAGEQYF

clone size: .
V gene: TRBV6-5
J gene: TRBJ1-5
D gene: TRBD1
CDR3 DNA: TGTGCCAGCAGTTACACAGGGGGAAGACAGCCCCAGCATTTT
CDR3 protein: CASSYTGGRQPQHF

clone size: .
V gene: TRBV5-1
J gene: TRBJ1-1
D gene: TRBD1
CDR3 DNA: TGCGCCAGCAGCTTGATCACCGGGACAGCCTTTTCTTTAAACACTGAAGCTTTCTTT
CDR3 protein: CASSLITGTAFSLNTEAFF

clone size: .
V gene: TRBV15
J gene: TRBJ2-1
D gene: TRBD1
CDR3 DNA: TGTGCCACCAGCAGAGGGGACAGGGGGTACAATGAGCAGTTCTTC
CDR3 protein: CATSRGDRGYNEQFF

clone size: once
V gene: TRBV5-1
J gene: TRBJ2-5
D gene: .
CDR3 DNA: TGCGCCAGCAGTATTTCAGAAGAGACCCAGTACTTC
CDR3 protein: CASSISEETQYF

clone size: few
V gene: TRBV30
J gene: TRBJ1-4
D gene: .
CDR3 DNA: TGTGCCTGGAGAATAAAGGGAGGGGAAAAACTGTTTTTT
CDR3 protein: CAWRIKGGEKLFF

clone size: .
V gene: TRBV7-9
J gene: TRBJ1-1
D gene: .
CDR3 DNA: TGTGCCAGCGATACAAACGGGAGGGCGGAAGACACTGAAGCTTTCTTT
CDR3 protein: CASDTNGRAEDTEAFF

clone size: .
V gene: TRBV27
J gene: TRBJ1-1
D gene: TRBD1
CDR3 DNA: TGTGCCAGCAACTCCTTTGGACAGGGGGCTACGAAAACTGAAGCTTTCTTT
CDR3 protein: CASNSFGQGATKTEAFF

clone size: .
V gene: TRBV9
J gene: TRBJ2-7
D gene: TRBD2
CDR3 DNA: TGTGCCAGCAGCGTGGGGACTAGCGGTATCAACGAGCAGTACTTC
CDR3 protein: CASSVGTSGINEQYF

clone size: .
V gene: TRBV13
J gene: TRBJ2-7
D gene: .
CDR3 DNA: TGTGCCAGCAGCGACACCGGGACAACCTACGAGCAGTACTTC
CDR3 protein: CASSDTGTTYEQYF

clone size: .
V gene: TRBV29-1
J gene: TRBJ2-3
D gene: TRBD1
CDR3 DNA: TGCAGCGTACGGACAGGGAAGGAATGGAGAGATACGCAGTATTTT
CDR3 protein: CSVRTGKEWRDTQYF

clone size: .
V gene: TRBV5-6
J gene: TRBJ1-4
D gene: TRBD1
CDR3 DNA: TGTGCCAGCAGGGAACAGGGGATGGCTAATGAAAAACTGTTTTTT
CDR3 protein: CASREQGMANEKLFF

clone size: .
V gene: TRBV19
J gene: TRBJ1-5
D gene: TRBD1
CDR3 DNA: TGTGCCAGTAGTACAGCCGAGGTAACAGGGGGCAATCAGCCCCAGCATTTT
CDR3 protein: CASSTAEVTGGNQPQHF